This paragraph covers one T cell receptor (beta chain) sequence. As yet, its antigen is unknown. This specimen comes from a study of somatic mutations in cytotoxic T cells in rheumatoid arthritis. Study observations and caveats: Nobody adjusted the slight TRBV07 underrepresentation in rheumatoid arthritis patients for multiple comparisons. Patients with a largest CD8+ clone exceeding 20% of CD8+ cells numbered 8 of 65. For patients with rheumatoid arthritis, CD8+ clonality went up with age, while healthy controls showed no such change.

With 5 bases clipped from V and 1 base from J, the junction kept 2 bases outside the gene matches. CDR1 is MNHEY, CDR2 SVGAGI, per germline. This CDR3 spans 15 amino acids. Method: immunoSEQ multiplex PCR; TCRdb's copy keeps in-frame clones and lacks some. The data contain about 18,000 clones, about three quarters of them singletons. The gene calls are TRBV6-5 and TRBJ2-2; 9 bases fit TRBD2. Input material: CD8+ T cells sorted from blood. The TCR originated in an adult with rheumatoid arthritis. The CDR3 DNA sequence: TGTGCCAGCAGTCGGACTAGCGAGAACACCGGGGAGCTGTTTTTT. Amino acid sequence: CASSRTSENTGELFF.